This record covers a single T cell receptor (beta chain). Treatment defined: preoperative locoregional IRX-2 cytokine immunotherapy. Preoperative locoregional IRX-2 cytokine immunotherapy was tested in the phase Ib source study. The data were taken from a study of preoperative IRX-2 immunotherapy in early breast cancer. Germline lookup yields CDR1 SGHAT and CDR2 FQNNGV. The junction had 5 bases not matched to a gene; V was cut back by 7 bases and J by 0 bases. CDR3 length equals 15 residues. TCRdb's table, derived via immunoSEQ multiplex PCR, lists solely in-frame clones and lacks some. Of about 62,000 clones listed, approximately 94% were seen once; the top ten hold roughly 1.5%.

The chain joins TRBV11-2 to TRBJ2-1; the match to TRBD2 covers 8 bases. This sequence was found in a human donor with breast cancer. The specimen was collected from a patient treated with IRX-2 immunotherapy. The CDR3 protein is CASTLTSGSYNEQFF. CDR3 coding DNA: TGTGCCAGCACCCTTACTAGCGGCTCCTACAATGAGCAGTTCTTC.